Each of the 28 T cell receptor beta chains below was sequenced from the same sample in a study of cytomegalovirus exposure and HLA in healthy donors. This PCR relied on a set of 60 Vbeta primers and 13 Jbeta primers. Profiled with immunoSEQ multiplex PCR; TCRdb holds only in-frame clones, not every one. The sample lists over 200,000 clones, 82% seen once, with over 0.5% in the top ten. Material for sequencing was PBMCs. The receptors were gathered from a woman between 35 and 50 years old in good health and CMV-seronegative.

The chain has TRBV7-6 and TRBJ2-3, with TRBD2 as a possible D gene (6 bases). The CDR3 has 16 amino acids. With 2 bases removed from V and 1 base from J, the gap between germline ends came to 13 bases. The germline V gene encodes CDR1 SGHVS and CDR2 FNYEAQ. The CDR3 nucleotides read TGTGCCAGCAGCTTAATTCGGGGGACTCGCACAGATACGCAGTATTTT. Its translation: CASSLIRGTRTDTQYF.

This rearrangement joins TRBV30 to TRBJ2-7; weak D call: TRBD1 (5 bases). The CDR3 consists of 17 residues. Germline V gene data show CDR1 as GTSNPN and CDR2 as SVGIG (reference sequence). V was clipped by 0 bases and J by 3 bases, with 21 bases between them. The CDR3, as DNA: TGTGCCTGGAGTGTACCTTTTCCGACCTGGACAAGCTACGAGCAGTACTTC. This sequence encodes CAWSVPFPTWTSYEQYF.

This chain connects TRBV19 to TRBJ1-6, with TRBD1 as a possible D gene (6 bases). Germline CDR1 and CDR2: LNHDA and SQIVND (reference sequence). The CDR3 has 15 residues. V lost 7 bases to trimming and J lost 10 bases, with 20 bases between them. CDR3 sequence: CASKGWRQGNSPLHF. In nucleotides, the CDR3 is TGTGCCAGTAAGGGCTGGCGGCAGGGGAACTCACCCCTCCACTTT. Drawing the rest from reference TRBV19 and TRBJ1-6, the complete variable domain is DGGITQSPKYLFRKEGQNVTLSCEQNLNHDAMYWYRQDPGQGLRLIYYSQIVNDFQKGDIAEGYSVSREKKESFPLTVTSAQKNPTAFYLCASKGWRQGNSPLHFGNGTRLTVT.

V usage is TRBV29-1 and J usage is TRBJ1-2; D unclear. V lost 5 bases and J 4 bases, leaving 14 bases between the germline ends. The CDR3 runs 13 residues. Germline V lookup: CDR1 SQVTM, CDR2 ANQGSEA. CDR3 amino acids: CSVTPTISYGYTF. The CDR3 DNA is TGCAGCGTTACCCCCACAATAAGCTATGGCTACACCTTC. The variable domain in full, completed from reference TRBV29-1 and TRBJ1-2, reads SAVISQKPSRDICQRGTSLTIQCQVDSQVTMMFWYRQQPGQSLTLIATANQGSEATYESGFVIDKFPISRPNLTFSTLTVSNMSPEDSSIYLCSVTPTISYGYTFGSGTRLTVV.

This clone was counted between two and nine times. The V call is TRBV6-6, the J call TRBJ2-4, with D perhaps matching TRBD2 (6 bases). V lost 6 bases, J lost 7 bases, and 16 bases lay in between. From germline, CDR1 is MNHNY and CDR2 SVGAGI (reference sequence). This CDR3 comprises 14 residues. Here the CDR3 reads CASRSGSRDNIQYF. CDR3 nucleotide sequence: TGTGCCAGCAGGTCCGGGAGTAGGGACAACATTCAGTACTTC.

This clone has ten or more counts. The V and J genes are TRBV4-3 and TRBJ2-7, with D maybe TRBD2 (6 bases). CDR3 length: 15 amino acids. V was shortened by 1 base and J by 2 bases, with 12 bases between the two germline ends. Germline values: CDR1 LGHNA, CDR2 YSLEER. The CDR3 DNA sequence: TGCGCCAGCAGCCAAGGTATCGGAGGGGCCTACGAGCAGTACTTC. It is translated as CASSQGIGGAYEQYF.

The chain has TRBV30 and TRBJ2-5; 7 bases are shared with TRBD2. The J call may be in error: the DNA end matches TRBJ2-7 better. Germline CDR1 reads GTSNPN; CDR2 reads SVGIG (reference sequence). The CDR3 has 11 residues. The CDR3 sequence: CAWGGAYEQYF. CDR3 nucleotides: TGTGCCTGGGGGGGGGCCTACGAGCAGTACTTC.

The V call is TRBV7-2, the J call TRBJ2-1, with a tentative D call TRBD1 (5 bases). The germline CDR1 and CDR2 sequences are SGHTA and FQGNSA. Trimming took 1 base from V and 6 from J, leaving 7 bases between them. CDR3 size: 13 residues. The CDR3 nucleotides are TGTGCCAGCAGCTTAGGCCAGGGCAATGAGCAGTTCTTC. This encodes CASSLGQGNEQFF.

V and J are TRBV7-8 and TRBJ2-3, with TRBD1 as a possible D gene (6 bases). This CDR3 is 15 amino acids long. CDR1 and CDR2 (germline): SGHVS, FQNEAQ. V lost 0 bases and J 2 bases, leaving 9 bases between the germline ends. Here the CDR3 reads CASSLAGAYTDTQYF. Here the CDR3 DNA reads TGTGCCAGCAGCTTAGCGGGGGCCTACACAGATACGCAGTATTTT. The complete variable domain, with remaining parts taken from reference TRBV7-8 and TRBJ2-3, reads GAGVSQSPRYKVAKRGQDVALRCDPISGHVSLFWYQQALGQGPEFLTYFQNEAQLDKSGLPSDRFFAERPEGSVSTLKIQRTQQEDSAVYLCASSLAGAYTDTQYFGPGTRLTVL.

The chain uses TRBV30 and TRBJ1-1; 10 positions agree with TRBD1. After removal of 5 bases from V and 7 bases from J, the junction contained 10 bases not matched to a gene. Germline-derived CDR1 and CDR2 are GTSNPN and SVGIG (reference sequence). The CDR3 extends over 14 amino acids. In nucleotides, the CDR3 is TGTGCCTGGCTTTCCGGGACAGGGGTTCGTGAAGCTTTCTTT. This encodes CAWLSGTGVREAFF.

The chain recombines TRBV11-2 with TRBJ2-7; TRBD1 matches 7 bases. The length of the CDR3 is 15 residues. Per germline, CDR1 SGHAT and CDR2 FQNNGV. The V segment lost 5 bases and the J segment 3 bases; nucleotides outside the gene matches: 10. The CDR3 loop is CASSPTGTAYYEQYF. CDR3 coding DNA: TGTGCCAGCAGCCCAACCGGGACAGCCTACTACGAGCAGTACTTC.

The genes are TRBV10-3 and TRBJ2-1, with 9 nucleotides matching TRBD1. This CDR3 has 15 residues. Trimming removed 4 bases from V and 5 bases from J; junction bases left unmatched: 6. Germline V lookup: CDR1 ENHRY, CDR2 SYGVKD. The CDR3 DNA sequence: TGTGCCATCAGTGCGGGACAGGGTTTCAACAATGAGCAGTTCTTC. This gives the protein CAISAGQGFNNEQFF.

V and J are TRBV5-4 and TRBJ1-6, with D possibly TRBD1 on 6 matching bases. V was shortened by 1 base and J by 7 bases, with 15 bases between the two germline ends. This CDR3 region has 16 residues. From germline, CDR1 is SGHNT and CDR2 YYREEE (reference sequence). CDR3 sequence: CASSLLKDSLNSPLHF. The CDR3 DNA reads TGTGCCAGCAGCTTGCTTAAGGACAGTTTAAATTCACCCCTCCACTTT.

The CDR3 reads CASSATGGSDTQYF. DNA for the CDR3: TGTGCCAGCAGTGCGACGGGGGGTTCAGATACGCAGTATTTT. This chain links TRBV6-4 with TRBJ2-3, with 7 bases that match TRBD2. The germline V gene has CDR1 MRHNA and CDR2 SNTAGT. Trimming at V came to 4 bases and at J to 4 bases, leaving 5 bases not matched to a gene. The CDR3 contains 14 residues.

This clone occurred a few times. V usage is TRBV10-2 and J usage is TRBJ1-2; possibly TRBD1 for D (5 bases). This CDR3 has 14 amino acids. Per germline, CDR1 WSHSY and CDR2 SAAADI. V was trimmed by 8 bases and J by 8 bases, leaving 21 bases between them. CDR3 coding DNA: TGCGCCAGCGCCTCGTTGGAAGGGGCAAGCGGCTACACCTTC. Translated: CASASLEGASGYTF.

This clone was seen a single time. The chain has TRBV27 and TRBJ2-5, with D possibly TRBD1 on 5 matching bases. Germline loops: CDR1 MNHEY, CDR2 SMNVEV (reference sequence). The CDR3 spans 15 residues. The V end lost 4 bases, the J end lost 2 bases, and 14 bases lay between the germline ends. The CDR3 DNA reads as TGTGCCAGCAGTTCCCTAGGGGTAGGGCAAGAGACCCAGTACTTC. Protein product: CASSSLGVGQETQYF.

The CDR3 nucleotides are TGTGCCTGGGAAGCCCTACTAGGGCCAGATACGCAGTATTTT. It is translated as CAWEALLGPDTQYF. V usage is TRBV30 and J usage is TRBJ2-3, with TRBD2 as a possible D gene (5 bases). V was cut by 5 bases and J by 4 bases, with 16 bases left in between. The CDR3 is 14 amino acids. The germline V gene encodes CDR1 GTSNPN and CDR2 SVGIG (reference sequence). Full variable domain (rest looked up from reference TRBV30 and TRBJ2-3): SQTIHQWPATLVQPVGSPLSLECTVEGTSNPNLYWYRQAAGRGLQLLFYSVGIGQISSEVPQNLSASRPQDRQFILSSKKLLLSDSGFYLCAWEALLGPDTQYFGPGTRLTVL.

This clone was seen only once. This chain uses TRBV10-3 with TRBJ2-3; 7 nucleotides match TRBD1. V shed 8 bases, J shed 4 bases, and the junction held 9 bases outside the gene matches. The CDR3 consists of 14 residues. Germline CDR1 and CDR2: ENHRY and SYGVKD. CDR3 residues: CAIGDSWDADTQYF. The CDR3 DNA reads TGTGCCATCGGGGACAGCTGGGACGCAGATACGCAGTATTTT.

J is TRBJ1-3 and V is TRBV4-1; D ambiguous. Looked up from germline, CDR1 is MGHRA and CDR2 is YSYEKL. CDR3 length equals 14 residues. V was shortened by 1 base and J by 3 bases, with 7 bases between the two germline ends. The CDR3 DNA sequence: TGCGCCAGCAGCCAAGTTCCAGGTGGAAACACCATATATTTT. It specifies CASSQVPGGNTIYF.

The V call is TRBV6-5, the J call TRBJ1-1; the match to TRBD1 covers 7 bases. This CDR3 is built from 14 residues. The germline V gene encodes CDR1 MNHEY and CDR2 SVGAGI. V dropped 8 bases and J dropped 4; count of bases not matched to a gene: 10. CDR3 sequence: CASLYPNRGTEAFF. The CDR3 coding sequence is TGTGCCAGCCTCTACCCCAACAGGGGCACTGAAGCTTTCTTT.

This clone came up a few times. Here the CDR3 reads CASSLWQGDSPLHF. CDR3 nucleotide sequence: TGTGCCAGCAGCTTATGGCAGGGGGATTCACCCCTCCACTTT. The chain carries TRBV5-4 and TRBJ1-6; TRBD1 agrees at 7 bases. Germline loops: CDR1 SGHNT, CDR2 YYREEE (reference sequence). V lost 2 bases, J lost 8 bases, and 4 bases stayed unmatched. This CDR3 is 14 amino acids long.

V usage is TRBV28 and J usage is TRBJ1-2; TRBD1 is a possible D gene (6 bases). V was trimmed by 8 bases and J by 7 bases, leaving 17 bases between them. The CDR3 is made up of 13 amino acids. The germline V gene encodes CDR1 MDHEN and CDR2 SYDVKM. The chain's CDR3 is CASHSNRVGGYTF. The CDR3 DNA is TGTGCCAGCCACTCCAACAGGGTTGGTGGCTACACCTTC.

This clone was observed a handful of times. The chain links TRBV6-1 to TRBJ2-7; 8 bases are a match to TRBD1. Germline CDR1 MNHNS, CDR2 SASEGT. The V and J ends lost 5 bases and 0 bases, in that order; junction bases with no gene match: 6. The CDR3 has 15 residues. The CDR3 nucleotides are TGTGCCAGCAGTACGACAGGGGTCAACTCCTACGAGCAGTACTTC. This sequence encodes CASSTTGVNSYEQYF.

This clone occurred a few times. This sample includes further DNA sequences coding for the same CDR3. This chain joins TRBV29-1 and TRBJ1-2; D gene uncertain. Trimming removed 3 bases from V and 4 bases from J, with 9 bases in between. CDR1 and CDR2 (germline): SQVTM, ANQGSEA. The CDR3 spans 12 residues. The CDR3 sequence: CSVEGTAYGYTF. Here the CDR3 DNA reads TGCAGCGTTGAGGGCACCGCCTATGGCTACACCTTC.

The J gene is TRBJ1-1, the V gene TRBV5-8; weak D call: TRBD1 (6 bases). The CDR3 has 14 residues. Per the germline V gene, CDR1 is SGHTS and CDR2 is YDEGEE. V lost 0 bases, J lost 0 bases, and 6 bases lay in between. The CDR3 bases are TGTGCCAGCAGCTTGGGGGACATGAACACTGAAGCTTTCTTT. Translation: CASSLGDMNTEAFF.

The V and J genes are TRBV13 and TRBJ1-2; 7 bases agree with TRBD1. CDR1 is PRHDT, CDR2 FYEKMQ, per germline (reference sequence). There are 16 residues in the CDR3. Germline trimming cut 1 base from V and 5 bases from J; bases unmatched to any gene: 10. This CDR3 reads CASSLVQGDHLYGYTF. The CDR3 coding sequence is TGTGCCAGCAGCTTAGTTCAGGGGGACCACCTTTATGGCTACACCTTC.

The rearrangement links TRBV2 to TRBJ2-1, with D possibly being TRBD2 (5 bases). The CDR3 has 13 residues. The V gene's germline CDR1 is SNHLY and CDR2 FYNNEI. Trimming removed 6 bases at V and 2 bases at J, with 8 bases between. The CDR3 coding sequence is TGTGCCAGCAGATGGGAGACCTACAATGAGCAGTTCTTC. As protein: CASRWETYNEQFF.

This clone was observed a handful of times. This chain connects TRBV6-1 to TRBJ1-1; D unresolved. The V and J ends lost 0 bases and 7 bases respectively, with 3 bases between them. The V gene's germline CDR1 is MNHNS and CDR2 SASEGT. There are 11 residues in the CDR3. CDR3 DNA sequence: TGTGCCAGCAGTGAAGCGTATGAAGCTTTCTTT. Its translation: CASSEAYEAFF.